This T cell receptor (beta chain) comes out of a study of early T cells in non-severe SARS-CoV-2 infection. The wider study: Chains were unpaired, as sequencing was done on bulk RNA from unsorted whole blood.

The study, taken as a whole, reports: The VDJdb matching leaned toward anti-spike CD8 responses and overlooked private and CD4 specificities.

Germline V gives CDR1 SGHAT, CDR2 FQNNGV. This CDR3 is built from 13 residues. Trimming left V 5 bases short and J 10 bases short, with 17 bases between. Unique molecular identifier tags were affixed to discrete cDNA molecules. TCRdb reprocessed the 5' RACE reads via MiXCR and lists one record per CDR3 protein. The sample consists of 50,000 to 70,000 distinct CDR3 sequences, about 15% of them appearing once. Notes on this clonotype: Its matching antigen is unknown.

The sequence was obtained from an adult who was a healthcare worker with PCR-confirmed SARS-CoV-2 infection or an uninfected control (not recorded which). The chain has TRBV11-2 and TRBJ1-1; maybe TRBD1 (5 bases). The input for sequencing was whole blood, taken at baseline. CDR3 sequence reads: CASSTRDHRGAFF. The CDR3 region has the DNA TGTGCCAGCAGCACCCGGGACCATAGAGGAGCTTTCTTT.